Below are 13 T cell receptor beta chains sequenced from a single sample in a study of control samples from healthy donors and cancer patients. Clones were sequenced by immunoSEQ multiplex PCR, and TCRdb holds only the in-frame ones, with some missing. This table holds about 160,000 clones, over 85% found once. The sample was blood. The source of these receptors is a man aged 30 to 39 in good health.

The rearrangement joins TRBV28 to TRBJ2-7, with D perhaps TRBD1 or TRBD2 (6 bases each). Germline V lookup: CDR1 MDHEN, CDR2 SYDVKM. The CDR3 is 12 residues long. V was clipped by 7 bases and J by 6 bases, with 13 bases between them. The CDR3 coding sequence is TGTGCCAGCACTAGAGGGGGGCGCGAGCAGTACTTC. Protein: CASTRGGREQYF.

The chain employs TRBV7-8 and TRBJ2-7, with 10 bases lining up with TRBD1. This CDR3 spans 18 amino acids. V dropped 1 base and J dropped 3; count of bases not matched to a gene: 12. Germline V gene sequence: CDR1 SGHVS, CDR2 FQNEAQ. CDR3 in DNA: TGTGCCAGCAGCTTAGGTGGATCGACAGGGGGCCCTTACTACGAGCAGTACTTC. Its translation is CASSLGGSTGGPYYEQYF.

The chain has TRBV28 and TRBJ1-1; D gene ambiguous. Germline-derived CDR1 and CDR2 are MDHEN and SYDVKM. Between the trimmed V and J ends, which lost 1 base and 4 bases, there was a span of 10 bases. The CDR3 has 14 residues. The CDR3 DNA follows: TGTGCCAGCAGTTTATCCGAGATGACCACTGAAGCTTTCTTT. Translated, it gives CASSLSEMTTEAFF.

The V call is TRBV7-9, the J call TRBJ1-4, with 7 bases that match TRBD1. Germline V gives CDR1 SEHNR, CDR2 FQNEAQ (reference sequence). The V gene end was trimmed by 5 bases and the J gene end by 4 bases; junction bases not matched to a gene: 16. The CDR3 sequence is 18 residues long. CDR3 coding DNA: TGTGCCAGCAGCCCTACTCTGATACAGGGGATAGGTAATGAAAAACTGTTTTTT. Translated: CASSPTLIQGIGNEKLFF.

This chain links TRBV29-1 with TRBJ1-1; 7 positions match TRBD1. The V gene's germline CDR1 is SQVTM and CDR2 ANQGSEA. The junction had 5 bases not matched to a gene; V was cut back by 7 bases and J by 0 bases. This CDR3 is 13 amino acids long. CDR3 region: CSGNRGMNTEAFF. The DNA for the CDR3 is TGCAGCGGCAACAGGGGCATGAACACTGAAGCTTTCTTT.

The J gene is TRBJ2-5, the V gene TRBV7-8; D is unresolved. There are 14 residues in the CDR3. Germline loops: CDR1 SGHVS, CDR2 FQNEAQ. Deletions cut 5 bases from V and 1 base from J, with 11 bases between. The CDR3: CASSAAKTQETQYF. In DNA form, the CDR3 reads TGTGCCAGCAGCGCTGCGAAGACCCAAGAGACCCAGTACTTC.

Here the CDR3 reads CASSGQGASITEAFF. The CDR3 coding sequence is TGTGCCAGCAGCGGACAGGGGGCTTCCATCACTGAAGCTTTCTTT. The chain joins TRBV7-9 to TRBJ1-1; 11 bases line up with TRBD1. The CDR3 length is 15 residues. CDR1 and CDR2 (germline): SEHNR, FQNEAQ (reference sequence). The J segment lost 4 bases and the V segment lost 5 bases, leaving 6 bases of the junction unmatched. Using reference TRBV7-9 and TRBJ1-1 for the parts outside the CDR3, the full variable domain is DTGVSQNPRHKITKRGQNVTFRCDPISEHNRLYWYRQTLGQGPEFLTYFQNEAQLEKSRLLSDRFSAERPKGSFSTLEIQRTEQGDSAMYLCASSGQGASITEAFFGQGTRLTVV.

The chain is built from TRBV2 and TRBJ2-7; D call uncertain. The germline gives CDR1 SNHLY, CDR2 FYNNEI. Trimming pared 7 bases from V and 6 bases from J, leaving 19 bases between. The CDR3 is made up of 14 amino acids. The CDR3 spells CASTRPDPAGEQYF. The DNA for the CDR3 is TGTGCCAGCACCAGACCGGACCCAGCCGGCGAGCAGTACTTC.

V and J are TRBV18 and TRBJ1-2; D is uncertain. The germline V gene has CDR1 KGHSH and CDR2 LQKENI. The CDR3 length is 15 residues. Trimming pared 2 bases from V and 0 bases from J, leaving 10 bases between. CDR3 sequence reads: CASSPGVQANYGYTF. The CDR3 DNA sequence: TGTGCCAGCTCACCAGGGGTTCAAGCTAACTATGGCTACACCTTC.

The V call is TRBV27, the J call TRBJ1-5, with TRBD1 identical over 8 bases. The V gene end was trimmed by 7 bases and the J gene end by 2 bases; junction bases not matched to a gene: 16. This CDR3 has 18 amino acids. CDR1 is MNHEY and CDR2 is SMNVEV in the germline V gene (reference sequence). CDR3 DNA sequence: TGTGCCAGCAACAAAACCCCGCCTGCAGGGGGCGGCAATCAGCCCCAGCATTTT. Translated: CASNKTPPAGGGNQPQHF.

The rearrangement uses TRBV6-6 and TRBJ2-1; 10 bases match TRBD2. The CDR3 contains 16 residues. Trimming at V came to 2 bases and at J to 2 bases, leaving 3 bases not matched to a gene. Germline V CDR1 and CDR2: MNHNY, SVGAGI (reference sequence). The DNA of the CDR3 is TGTGCCAGCAGTTACCCCAGCGGGAGGGCCTACAATGAGCAGTTCTTC. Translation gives CASSYPSGRAYNEQFF.

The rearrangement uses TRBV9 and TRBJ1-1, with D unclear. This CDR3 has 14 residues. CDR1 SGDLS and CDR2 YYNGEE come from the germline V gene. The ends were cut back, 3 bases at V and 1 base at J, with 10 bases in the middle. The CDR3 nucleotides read TGTGCCAGCAGCGAGGAAATTACGAACACTGAAGCTTTCTTT. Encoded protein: CASSEEITNTEAFF.

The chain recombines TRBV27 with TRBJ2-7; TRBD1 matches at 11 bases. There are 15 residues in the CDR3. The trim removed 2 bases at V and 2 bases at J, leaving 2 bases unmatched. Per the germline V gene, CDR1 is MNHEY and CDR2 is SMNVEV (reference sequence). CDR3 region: CASSLGQGATYEQYF. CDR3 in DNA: TGTGCCAGCAGTTTAGGACAGGGGGCGACCTACGAGCAGTACTTC.